A single sample gave rise to the 10 T cell receptor beta chains below, sequenced in a study of blood T cell repertoires in COVID-19. Clones were read by immunoSEQ multiplex PCR, and TCRdb kept only the in-frame ones, dropping some. The table records about 82,000 clones, 85% of them present only once. The source material was peripheral blood. All receptors come from an elderly man with active or convalescent COVID-19.

V and J are TRBV19 and TRBJ1-4, with D unresolved. The CDR3 is 14 amino acids. Looked up from germline, CDR1 is LNHDA and CDR2 is SQIVND (reference sequence). V lost 3 bases and J lost 6, with 11 bases in between. DNA for the CDR3: TGTGCCAGTAGTATCAGGTCAATAGATGAAAAACTGTTTTTT. Its protein is CASSIRSIDEKLFF. Looking up the rest from reference TRBV19 and TRBJ1-4 gives the full variable domain: DGGITQSPKYLFRKEGQNVTLSCEQNLNHDAMYWYRQDPGQGLRLIYYSQIVNDFQKGDIAEGYSVSREKKESFPLTVTSAQKNPTAFYLCASSIRSIDEKLFFGSGTQLSVL.

CDR3 DNA sequence: TGTGCCAGCAGCTTTCTACAGGCCATTGGTACGCAGTATTTT. Its translation: CASSFLQAIGTQYF. The rearrangement links TRBV7-9 to TRBJ2-3; a weak D match, TRBD1 (5 bases). Germline values: CDR1 SEHNR, CDR2 FQNEAQ (reference sequence). There are 14 residues in the CDR3. The V end lost 3 bases, the J end lost 8 bases, and 15 bases lay between the germline ends.

This chain uses TRBV10-1 with TRBJ2-5; maybe TRBD2 (6 bases). CDR1 is WNHNN and CDR2 is SYGVQD in the germline V gene (reference sequence). The CDR3 loop spans 14 amino acids. Between the trimmed V and J ends, which lost 4 bases and 0 bases, there was a span of 9 bases. CDR3 amino acids: CASSVGGDQETQYF. CDR3 nucleotides: TGCGCCAGCAGTGTTGGAGGGGACCAAGAGACCCAGTACTTC.

The genes are TRBV11-2 and TRBJ1-3, with 7 bases fitting TRBD1. With 1 base clipped from V and 2 bases from J, the junction kept 2 bases outside the gene matches. Germline lookup yields CDR1 SGHAT and CDR2 FQNNGV. The length of the CDR3 is 15 residues. The CDR3 reads CASSLVGGPGNTIYF. The CDR3 bases are TGTGCCAGCAGCTTAGTAGGGGGCCCTGGAAACACCATATATTTT.

The J gene is TRBJ2-7, the V gene TRBV27; the D gene is possibly TRBD2 (6 bases). CDR1 is MNHEY and CDR2 is SMNVEV in the germline V gene (reference sequence). The CDR3 is 12 residues long. CDR3 amino acids: CAPGGVGYEQYV. Written as DNA, the CDR3 is TGTGCTCCCGGGGGAGTGGGTTACGAGCAGTACGTC.

The table lists this clone with a count of one. V is TRBV5-1 and J is TRBJ1-6, with 8 bases that match TRBD1. V lost 3 bases to trimming and J lost 9 bases; unmatched junction nucleotides: 8. Germline CDR1 and CDR2: SGHRS and YFSETQ. The CDR3 contains 15 residues. The CDR3 sequence: CASSSTGVPFSPLHF. The CDR3, as DNA: TGCGCCAGCAGCTCGACAGGGGTTCCCTTTTCACCCCTCCACTTT.

This sequence joins TRBV6-5 and TRBJ2-2, with TRBD1 identical over 9 bases. The germline V gene has CDR1 MNHEY and CDR2 SVGAGI. Trimming cost V 6 bases and J 6 bases; bases outside gene matches: 5. There are 14 residues in the CDR3. CDR3 residues: CASSWDRAAGELFF. The CDR3 DNA sequence: TGTGCCAGCAGCTGGGACAGGGCAGCCGGGGAGCTGTTTTTT.

The rearrangement uses TRBV11-2 and TRBJ2-3; 9 bases are a match to TRBD2. Trimming cost V 5 bases and J 2 bases; bases outside gene matches: 8. Germline V CDR1 and CDR2: SGHAT, FQNNGV. The CDR3 sequence is 16 residues long. CDR3 protein: CASSTGAGGPTDTQYF. The CDR3 DNA reads TGTGCCAGCAGCACAGGAGCGGGGGGACCCACAGATACGCAGTATTTT.

This clone was counted a few times. The V and J genes are TRBV6-5 and TRBJ2-7, with TRBD2 matching over 14 bases. V gave up 8 bases and J gave up 5 bases; unmatched junction bases: 5. This CDR3 comprises 14 residues. The germline V gene has CDR1 MNHEY and CDR2 SVGAGI. The CDR3, as DNA: TGTGCCAGCCGGAGACTAGCGGGAGGGAACGAGCAGTACGTC. This gives the protein CASRRLAGGNEQYV.

The gene calls are TRBV28 and TRBJ2-7; D unresolved. CDR1 is MDHEN and CDR2 is SYDVKM in the germline V gene. V was trimmed by 2 bases and J by 2 bases, leaving 10 bases between them. The CDR3 covers 14 residues. The CDR3 reads CASSLGAATYEQYV. DNA for the CDR3: TGTGCCAGCAGTTTAGGAGCAGCAACCTACGAGCAGTACGTC.